Listed below are T cell receptor beta chains from one sample, sequenced in a study of memory CD4+ T cells and cytomegalovirus serostatus. The assay was immunoSEQ multiplex PCR, and TCRdb's table has in-frame clones only and misses some. This sample yields around 45,000 clones, of which around 76% are seen a single time; about 1.2% belongs to the top ten. The sequencing sample was made of memory CD4+ T cells from blood. Source of these receptors: an adult in good health and CMV-seropositive. The CDR3 runs from the conserved cysteine through the conserved F or W. The D gene is left open where the match is weak. Size tells how often a clone was seen (once, few, many) or the class of an expanded clone, and some rows leave it out.

TRBJ2-7 TRBV6-1 TRBD2 . 12 TGTGCCTCGCGGGGGGCTTCCTACGAGCAGTACTTC CASRGASYEQYF
TRBJ2-7 TRBV19 TRBD2 . 15 TGTGCCAGTAGTTCGCCGGGACTAGCGGGGGACGAGCAGTACTTC CASSSPGLAGDEQYF
TRBJ1-1 TRBV11-2 . . 13 TGTGCCAGCAGCTTAGAATGGAACACTGAAGCTTTCTTT CASSLEWNTEAFF
TRBJ2-3 TRBV5-1 . . 14 TGCGCCAGCAGCTTCGGGGGTTTCACAGATACGCAGTATTTT CASSFGGFTDTQYF
TRBJ1-6 TRBV7-2 . . 14 TGTGCCAGCAGCTTTGAGGGGACAAATTCACCCCTCCACTTT CASSFEGTNSPLHF
TRBJ2-2 TRBV2 TRBD1 . 15 TGTGCCAGCAGGGCCGGGACAGGGGGGACCGGGGAGCTGTTTTTT CASRAGTGGTGELFF
TRBJ2-7 TRBV4-3 TRBD1 . 17 TGCGCCAGCAGCCAAGAGGTAGGACAGGGGACCCCCTACGAGCAGTACTTC CASSQEVGQGTPYEQYF
TRBJ2-7 TRBV7-6 . . 14 TGTGCCAGCAGTCCCACCCTATCCTCCTACGAGCAGTACTTC CASSPTLSSYEQYF
TRBJ1-4 TRBV29-1 . few 14 TGCAGCGTTGAAGAGGGGCAGGGTAATGAAAAACTGTTTTTT CSVEEGQGNEKLFF
TRBJ1-2 TRBV19 . . 17 TGTGCCAGTAGTATAGGATATTATTTGGCCAGGGAAGATGGCTACACCTTC CASSIGYYLAREDGYTF
TRBJ1-6 TRBV5-4 TRBD1 . 17 TGTGCCAGCAGCTTGGACGGGACAGCCTTCGTAGATTCACCCCTCCACTTT CASSLDGTAFVDSPLHF
TRBJ2-5 TRBV9 TRBD2 once 18 TGTGCCAGCAGCGTAGTTTTTGGAGCGGGGGGGGAACAAGAGACCCAGTACTTC CASSVVFGAGGEQETQYF
TRBJ1-2 TRBV2 . . 11 TGTGCCAGCAGTGGGGTATGGGGCTACACCTTC CASSGVWGYTF
TRBJ1-4 TRBV4-1 TRBD1 . 17 TGCGCCAGCAGCCAAGCCCTCTCCGGGACAGCGCTTGAAAAACTGTTTTTT CASSQALSGTALEKLFF
TRBJ1-1 TRBV13 . . 15 TGTGCCAGCAGCTTATTTACGGGGATGAACACTGAAGCTTTCTTT CASSLFTGMNTEAFF
TRBJ2-3 TRBV6-5 . . 14 TGTGCCAGCAGTTACTCGCCTGACGGGGATACGCAGTATTTT CASSYSPDGDTQYF
TRBJ2-5 TRBV4-2 TRBD1 . 15 TGTGCCAGCAGCCAGTACACAGGGGACCAAGAGACCCAGTACTTC CASSQYTGDQETQYF
TRBJ2-1 TRBV10-3 . . 12 TGTGCCATCAGTCGGCCGTCCGATGAGCAGTTCTTC CAISRPSDEQFF
TRBJ1-3 TRBV11-1 . . 17 TGTGCCAGCAGCGTTTCTGGGGCCAGAAGCTCTGGAAACACCATATATTTT CASSVSGARSSGNTIYF
TRBJ2-2 TRBV23-1 . few 20 TGCGCCAGCAGTCAAATTGACCCCAGTTCCACTCTTGCAAGGACCGGGGAGCTGTTTTTT CASSQIDPSSTLARTGELFF
TRBJ2-3 TRBV4-1 TRBD1 . 15 TGCGCCAGCAGCCAAGCGCAAGACAGGGAAGATACGCAGTATTTT CASSQAQDREDTQYF
TRBJ2-2 TRBV19 . . 14 TGTGCCAGTAGTATAAATCCAGACTCTGGGGAGCTGTTTTTT CASSINPDSGELFF
TRBJ2-2 TRBV5-1 . few 14 TGCGCCAGCAGCTTGCCCCAGGATCCAGGGGAGCTGTTTTTT CASSLPQDPGELFF
TRBJ1-1 TRBV4-2 . few 14 TGTGCCAGCAGCCAAGAAGGGCGGGTCACTGAAGCTTTCTTT CASSQEGRVTEAFF
TRBJ1-6 TRBV6-5 TRBD1 . 14 TGTGCCAGCAGTTCAGGGGGCCGTATTTCACCCCTCCACTTT CASSSGGRISPLHF
TRBJ1-3 TRBV5-8 TRBD1 . 16 TGTGCCAGCAGCTTAACAGGGGACCTCTCTGGAAACACCATATATTTT CASSLTGDLSGNTIYF
TRBJ2-2 TRBV7-2 . . 13 TGTGCCAGCAGATCTAACACGGGCGGGGAGCTGTTTTTT CASRSNTGGELFF
TRBJ1-2 TRBV29-1 . few 13 TGCAGCGTTGATTACCTCCAGGGCGATGGCTACACCTTC CSVDYLQGDGYTF
TRBJ1-2 TRBV19 . . 14 TGTGCCAGTAGGAACGAGGACTTGGTAGGCGGCTACACCTTC CASRNEDLVGGYTF
TRBJ2-3 TRBV11-2 . . 12 TGTGCCAGCAGCAAGGATGGGGATACGCAGTATTTT CASSKDGDTQYF
TRBJ2-7 TRBV9 . . 14 TGTGCCAGCAGCGTAGACGAGGGAAGCAACGAGCAGTACTTC CASSVDEGSNEQYF
TRBJ2-2 TRBV27 TRBD2 . 15 TGTGCCAGCAGTTTGCGGGGGGCGAACACCGGGGAGCTGTTTTTT CASSLRGANTGELFF
TRBJ2-5 TRBV4-1 TRBD2 once 14 TGCGCCAGCAGCCAAGGGTTAGCGGGGAGGACCCAGTACTTC CASSQGLAGRTQYF
TRBJ2-7 TRBV4-1 . few 15 TGCGCCAGCAGCCAACCCGTCAGGGGTGCATACGAGCAGTACTTC CASSQPVRGAYEQYF
TRBJ1-6 TRBV4-1 TRBD1 . 15 TGCGCCAGCAGCCTCCAACGGACAGGAACGTCACCCCTCCACTTT CASSLQRTGTSPLHF
TRBJ1-5 TRBV7-8 . once 15 TGTGCCAGCAGCCGAACAAGGGGTAGCAATCAGCCCCAGCATTTT CASSRTRGSNQPQHF
TRBJ2-5 TRBV29-1 . . 13 TGCAGCGTTGCGCCGGGCGAAAAAGAGACCCAGTACTTC CSVAPGEKETQYF
TRBJ1-5 TRBV2 . . 14 TGTGCCAGCAGTGCGGGCCATGGCAATCAGCCCCAGCATTTT CASSAGHGNQPQHF
TRBJ2-5 TRBV5-1 . . 14 TGCGCCAGCAGCTTGGGCCAGAATCAAGAGACCCAGTACTTC CASSLGQNQETQYF
TRBJ1-5 TRBV19 . . 14 TGTGCCAGTAGTTGGGCGGGGGGCAATCAGCCCCAGCATTTT CASSWAGGNQPQHF
TRBJ1-1 TRBV18 . few 16 TGTGCCAGCTCACCTAACGGCGGGGGTTTGGGCACTGAAGCTTTCTTT CASSPNGGGLGTEAFF
TRBJ2-7 TRBV7-9 TRBD2 . 15 TGTGCCAGCAGCTTTGATCGGCTAGCGGGCTACGAGCAGTACTTC CASSFDRLAGYEQYF
TRBJ1-2 TRBV5-3 . . 14 TGTGCCAGAAGCTTTTACTTGGGACGATATGGCTACACCTTC CARSFYLGRYGYTF
TRBJ2-5 TRBV6-1 TRBD2 . 15 TGTGCCAGCAGTGAAGATTGGGGCGGGGGAGAGACCCAGTACTTC CASSEDWGGGETQYF
TRBJ1-5 TRBV19 TRBD1 . 15 TGTGCCAGTAGTATTAGTACAGGGGGTAATCAGCCCCAGCATTTT CASSISTGGNQPQHF
TRBJ2-5 TRBV10-3 TRBD2 . 15 TGTGCCATCAGTGCGACTAGCGGGCTCTCGGAGACCCAGTACTTC CAISATSGLSETQYF
TRBJ2-1 TRBV7-2 TRBD2 . 12 TGTGCGCCCGGGACTAGGAGAGCTGAGCAGTTCTTC CAPGTRRAEQFF
TRBJ1-4 TRBV6-5 TRBD1 . 13 TGTGCCAGCAGCCCGACAGGACAGGGCGAACTGTTTTTT CASSPTGQGELFF
TRBJ2-5 TRBV7-2 TRBD1 . 15 TGTGCCAGCAGCCAACCTACAGGGGGCCTCGAGACCCAGTACTTC CASSQPTGGLETQYF
TRBJ1-3 TRBV9 . . 15 TGTGCCAGCAGCGTAAGCCTCGGATTTGGAAACACCATATATTTT CASSVSLGFGNTIYF
TRBJ1-2 TRBV7-3 . few 16 TGTGCCAGCAGCCCGGACCCCCAGGGGATCGGTAATGGCTACACCTTC CASSPDPQGIGNGYTF
TRBJ2-2 TRBV19 TRBD2 . 15 TGTGCCAGCGCGACTAGCGGGGGGGCGGTCGGGGAGCTGTTTTTT CASATSGGAVGELFF
TRBJ1-2 TRBV7-9 . . 15 TGTGCCAGCAGCTCTTCGACAGCCCTCTATGAAGGCTACACCTTC CASSSSTALYEGYTF
TRBJ2-4 TRBV19 TRBD2 . 13 TGTGCCAGTAATTCAGGACTAGCGAACATTCAGTACTTC CASNSGLANIQYF
TRBJ1-5 TRBV5-4 . . 13 TGTGCCAGCAGCTTGGGACACAATCAGCCCCAGCATTTT CASSLGHNQPQHF